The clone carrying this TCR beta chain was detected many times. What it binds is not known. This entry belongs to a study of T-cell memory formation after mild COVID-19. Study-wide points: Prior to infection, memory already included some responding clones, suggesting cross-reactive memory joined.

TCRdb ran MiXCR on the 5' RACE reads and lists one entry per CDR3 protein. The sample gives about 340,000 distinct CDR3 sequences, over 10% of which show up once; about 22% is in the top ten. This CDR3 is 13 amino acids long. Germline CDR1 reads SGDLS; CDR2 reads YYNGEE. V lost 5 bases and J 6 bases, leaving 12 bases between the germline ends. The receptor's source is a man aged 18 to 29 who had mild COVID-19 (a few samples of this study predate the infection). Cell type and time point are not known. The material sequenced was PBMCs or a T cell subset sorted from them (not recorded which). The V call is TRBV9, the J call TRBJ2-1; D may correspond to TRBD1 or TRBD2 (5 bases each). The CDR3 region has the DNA TGTGCCAGCAGAGGTTGGGGGTCCAATGAGCAGTTCTTC. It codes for CASRGWGSNEQFF.